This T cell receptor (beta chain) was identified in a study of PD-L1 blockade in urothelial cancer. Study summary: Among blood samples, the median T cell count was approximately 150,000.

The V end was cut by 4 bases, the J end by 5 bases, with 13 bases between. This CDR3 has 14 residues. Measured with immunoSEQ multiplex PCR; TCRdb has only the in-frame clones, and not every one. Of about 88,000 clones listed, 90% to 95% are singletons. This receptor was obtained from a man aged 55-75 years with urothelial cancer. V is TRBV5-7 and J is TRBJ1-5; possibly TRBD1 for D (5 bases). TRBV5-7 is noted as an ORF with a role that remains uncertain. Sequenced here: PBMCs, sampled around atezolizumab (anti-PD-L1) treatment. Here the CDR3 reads CASSPGRAYQPQHF. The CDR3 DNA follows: TGTGCCAGCAGCCCCGGCAGGGCCTATCAGCCCCAGCATTTT.